One and the same sample provided the 27 T cell receptor beta chains below, sequenced in a study of intratumoral heterogeneity in liver cancer. Each tumour sample represents a distinct, spatially separated region of the hepatocellular carcinoma nodule. Repertoires were generated with immunoSEQ multiplex PCR, while TCRdb's copy carries only in-frame clones and drops some. Among about 6,200 clones listed, approximately 64% were seen once. Sequences were derived from tumor tissue, sampled before any cancer treatment. The source is a woman in her sixties or seventies with hepatocellular carcinoma.

CDR3: CASSYAGIPDTQYF. As DNA, the CDR3 is TGTGCCAGCAGTTACGCCGGTATCCCGGATACGCAGTATTTT. The chain links TRBV6-5 to TRBJ2-3; D unclear. Looked up from germline, CDR1 is MNHEY and CDR2 is SVGAGI. Trimming took 2 bases from V and 6 from J, leaving 12 bases between them. The CDR3 length is 14 residues.

J is TRBJ2-6 and V is TRBV6-5; D remains unclear. Germline V lookup: CDR1 MNHEY, CDR2 SVGAGI. The germline V and J ends were trimmed by 6 bases and 0 bases, with 6 bases remaining between them. The CDR3 is 14 residues long. The DNA for the CDR3 is TGTGCCAGCAGGCTTTACTCTGGGGCCAACGTCCTGACTTTC. Its protein product is CASRLYSGANVLTF.

The chain couples TRBV27 to TRBJ2-1, with TRBD2 identical over 12 bases. CDR3 length equals 17 residues. Germline values: CDR1 MNHEY, CDR2 SMNVEV (reference sequence). The J segment lost 2 bases and the V segment lost 3 bases, leaving 5 bases of the junction unmatched. The CDR3 DNA reads TGTGCCAGCAGTTTGTCCGGACTAGCGGGACCCTACAATGAGCAGTTCTTC. Protein sequence: CASSLSGLAGPYNEQFF.

This chain joins TRBV3-1 (or the pseudogene TRBV3-2) and TRBJ2-5; D unclear. The germline V gene has CDR1 LGHDT and CDR2 YNNKEL (reference sequence). This CDR3 is built from 15 residues. Deletions cut 5 bases from V and 5 bases from J, with 18 bases between. Here the CDR3 reads CASSSTRTPGETQYF. The DNA of the CDR3 is TGTGCCAGCAGCTCAACCCGGACCCCTGGGGAGACCCAGTACTTC.

The chain recombines TRBV3-1 (or the pseudogene TRBV3-2) with TRBJ2-2; the D gene is possibly TRBD2 (5 bases). The V gene's germline CDR1 is LGHDT and CDR2 YNNKEL (reference sequence). CDR3 length: 16 amino acids. V dropped 2 bases and J dropped 7 bases, with 17 bases sitting between them. The CDR3, as DNA: TGTGCCAGCAGCCAAAACCCCAGTCTCGGGATCGGGGAGCTGTTTTTT. Translation: CASSQNPSLGIGELFF.

The J gene is TRBJ2-5, the V gene TRBV6-1, with D unclear. The germline V gene encodes CDR1 MNHNS and CDR2 SASEGT. Deletions cut 3 bases from V and 0 bases from J, with 11 bases between. The CDR3 spans 15 residues. CDR3 in amino acids: CASSDPTRNQETQYF. The CDR3 DNA reads as TGTGCCAGCAGTGACCCCACGCGGAACCAAGAGACCCAGTACTTC.

The rearrangement links TRBV19 to TRBJ2-7; the match to TRBD2 covers 8 bases. V gave up 4 bases and J gave up 5 bases; unmatched junction bases: 7. Germline V gene data show CDR1 as LNHDA and CDR2 as SQIVND (reference sequence). This CDR3 region has 14 residues. The CDR3 sequence is CASSRGTRRNEQYF. In DNA, the CDR3 is TGTGCCAGTAGTAGAGGGACTAGGCGGAACGAGCAGTACTTC.

The V and J genes are TRBV28 and TRBJ1-5, with 10 positions matching TRBD1. Germline CDR1 MDHEN, CDR2 SYDVKM. J gave up 7 bases and V 5 bases, and 8 bases lay outside the gene matches. The CDR3 totals 15 residues. CDR3 sequence reads: CASSGPGQGHQPQHF. For the CDR3, the DNA is TGTGCCAGCAGTGGGCCGGGACAGGGGCACCAGCCCCAGCATTTT.

Written as DNA, the CDR3 is TGTGCCAGCAGTTTGGGCAGGGGGCCGAACACTGAAGCTTTCTTT. Translated, it gives CASSLGRGPNTEAFF. The chain combines TRBV28 with TRBJ1-1; 8 bases fit TRBD1. This CDR3 spans 15 amino acids. The germline V gene encodes CDR1 MDHEN and CDR2 SYDVKM. Trimming took 3 bases from V and 1 from J; bases not matched to a gene: 4. Drawing the rest from reference TRBV28 and TRBJ1-1, the complete variable domain is DVKVTQSSRYLVKRTGEKVFLECVQDMDHENMFWYRQDPGLGLRLIYFSYDVKMKEKGDIPEGYSVSREKKERFSLILESASTNQTSMYLCASSLGRGPNTEAFFGQGTRLTVV.

The chain recombines TRBV4-2 with TRBJ2-2, with 12 bases lining up with TRBD2. CDR3 length: 17 amino acids. With V trimmed by 4 bases and J by 2 bases, 5 bases remained unmatched. Germline CDR1 LGHNA, CDR2 YNFKEQ. For the CDR3, the DNA is TGTGCCAGCAGCCCCGGGACTAGCGGGCTTAACACCGGGGAGCTGTTTTTT. Its protein product is CASSPGTSGLNTGELFF.

This clone is large. This sequence joins TRBV6-1 and TRBJ1-2; 8 nucleotides align to TRBD1. V was clipped by 3 bases and J by 9 bases; unmatched bases: 6. Per germline, CDR1 MNHNS and CDR2 SASEGT. This CDR3 is 13 amino acids long. The CDR3 nucleotides read TGTGCCAGCAGTGACGACAGGGGTTTGAGCTACACCTTC. Translation: CASSDDRGLSYTF.

The rearrangement uses TRBV30 and TRBJ1-1; D not resolved. The ends were cut back, 8 bases at V and 0 bases at J, with 16 bases in the middle. Germline V gene lookup returns CDR1 GTSNPN and CDR2 SVGIG (reference sequence). The CDR3 spans 14 residues. DNA for the CDR3: TGTGCCGGTGAACTAAGCCTAATGAACACTGAAGCTTTCTTT. Translating gives CAGELSLMNTEAFF.

The chain joins TRBV13 to TRBJ2-3; maybe TRBD2 (5 bases). CDR3 length: 13 residues. Looked up from germline, CDR1 is PRHDT and CDR2 is FYEKMQ (reference sequence). The ends were cut back, 9 bases at V and 0 bases at J, with 10 bases in the middle. Written as DNA, the CDR3 is TGTGCCAGTACAGAGCGGAGCACAGATACGCAGTATTTT. This sequence encodes CASTERSTDTQYF. Together with reference TRBV13 and TRBJ2-3, the CDR3 gives the full variable domain: AAGVIQSPRHLIKEKRETATLKCYPIPRHDTVYWYQQGPGQDPQFLISFYEKMQSDKGSIPDRFSAQQFSDYHSELNMSSLELGDSALYFCASTERSTDTQYFGPGTRLTVL.

The chain links TRBV19 to TRBJ1-2; D is unclear. CDR1 is LNHDA and CDR2 is SQIVND in the germline V gene (reference sequence). This CDR3 is built from 14 residues. The ends were cut back, 9 bases at V and 1 base at J, with 15 bases in the middle. CDR3 nucleotide sequence: TGTGCCAGGGACCCGATGAGTGGTAACTATGGCTACACCTTC. Its protein is CARDPMSGNYGYTF.

Points on this clone: Additional DNA sequences in this sample encode the identical CDR3. The V call is TRBV19, the J call TRBJ2-1, with 8 nucleotides matching TRBD2. The CDR3 loop spans 14 amino acids. Germline values: CDR1 LNHDA, CDR2 SQIVND (reference sequence). After removal of 5 bases from V and 7 bases from J, the junction contained 7 bases not matched to a gene. CDR3 amino acids: CASSAGTRRNEQFF. The DNA of the CDR3 is TGTGCCAGTAGTGCCGGGACTAGGAGGAATGAGCAGTTCTTC.

CDR3 protein: CSVEETSGSSYEQYF. The CDR3 region has the DNA TGCAGCGTTGAAGAGACTAGCGGGAGCTCCTACGAGCAGTACTTC. This chain connects TRBV29-1 to TRBJ2-7; 12 nucleotides agree with TRBD2. The CDR3 sequence is 15 residues long. Germline-derived CDR1 and CDR2 are SQVTM and ANQGSEA. Losses at the gene ends were 0 bases for V and 0 bases for J; bases not matched to a gene: 0.

The chain combines TRBV4-1 with TRBJ2-7; either TRBD1 or TRBD2 may supply D (5 bases each). Trimming shortened V by 4 bases and J by 4 bases, and 14 bases separated the two germline ends. Germline CDR1 MGHRA, CDR2 YSYEKL. The CDR3 spans 14 residues. This CDR3 is CASSPRDGPYEQYF. The CDR3 coding sequence is TGCGCCAGCAGCCCAAGGGACGGCCCATACGAGCAGTACTTC.

J is TRBJ1-1 and V is TRBV29-1, with no clear D. V shed 5 bases and J shed 1 base, with 8 bases lying between them. Looked up from germline, CDR1 is SQVTM and CDR2 is ANQGSEA. This CDR3 spans 12 amino acids. For the CDR3, the DNA is TGCAGCGTTCCCTCGACGAACACTGAAGCTTTCTTT. Its translation is CSVPSTNTEAFF.

This chain joins TRBV30 and TRBJ1-6; D not certain. The CDR3 runs to 16 residues. The V end was cut by 4 bases, the J end by 7 bases, with 20 bases between. The germline V gene has CDR1 GTSNPN and CDR2 SVGIG (reference sequence). The CDR3 region has the DNA TGTGCCTGGACTGAAGAGGCAGCCGTTGGGAATTCACCCCTCCACTTT. This codes for CAWTEEAAVGNSPLHF. The variable domain in full, completed from reference TRBV30 and TRBJ1-6, reads SQTIHQWPATLVQPVGSPLSLECTVEGTSNPNLYWYRQAAGRGLQLLFYSVGIGQISSEVPQNLSASRPQDRQFILSSKKLLLSDSGFYLCAWTEEAAVGNSPLHFGNGTRLTVT.

CDR3 in amino acids: CASSPQSGTDTQYF. In DNA form, the CDR3 reads TGTGCCAGCAGCCCACAATCGGGCACAGATACGCAGTATTTT. The rearrangement uses TRBV11-3 and TRBJ2-3, with D uncertain. This CDR3 is 14 amino acids long. V lost 5 bases and J lost 1, with 10 bases in between. CDR1 SGHNT and CDR2 YENEEA come from the germline V gene.

The chain has TRBV18 and TRBJ2-7, with 12 positions matching TRBD1. Germline V gives CDR1 KGHSH, CDR2 LQKENI. The CDR3 covers 16 residues. V shed 1 base, J shed 5 bases, and the junction held 6 bases outside the gene matches. The CDR3 DNA reads TGTGCCAGCTCACCACGGGGACAGGGGGCTTCGCACGAGCAGTACTTC. Encoded protein: CASSPRGQGASHEQYF.

The chain has TRBV6-5 and TRBJ2-1, with 8 positions matching TRBD2. V dropped 5 bases and J dropped 8; count of bases not matched to a gene: 11. Germline lookup yields CDR1 MNHEY and CDR2 SVGAGI. The CDR3 loop spans 15 amino acids. This CDR3 reads CASSPHFQLADEQFF. The CDR3 DNA is TGTGCCAGCAGTCCCCACTTTCAACTAGCGGATGAGCAGTTCTTC.

V and J are TRBV4-2 and TRBJ2-1; D may be TRBD2 (5 bases). The CDR3 totals 14 residues. Per germline, CDR1 LGHNA and CDR2 YNFKEQ. The V and J ends lost 5 bases and 7 bases respectively, with 15 bases between them. The DNA of the CDR3 is TGTGCCAGCAGCAATAGCGTGATGGGTAATGAGCAGTTCTTC. It yields the protein CASSNSVMGNEQFF.

This chain connects TRBV5-1 to TRBJ2-7; 7 bases fit TRBD2. The CDR3 has 12 amino acids. The trim removed 2 bases at V and 4 bases at J, leaving 0 bases unmatched. CDR1 and CDR2 from the germline V gene are SGHRS and YFSETQ. CDR3 sequence (DNA): TGCGCCAGCAGCTTTAGCGGGTACGAGCAGTACTTC. Its protein product is CASSFSGYEQYF.

The chain carries TRBV28 and TRBJ1-6, with TRBD1 matching 8 bases. This CDR3 contains 15 residues. V lost 6 bases to trimming and J lost 4 bases; unmatched junction nucleotides: 5. CDR1 and CDR2 from the germline V gene are MDHEN and SYDVKM. This CDR3 reads CASRGDRTYNSPLHF. In DNA, the CDR3 is TGTGCCAGCAGGGGGGACAGGACTTATAATTCACCCCTCCACTTT.

This chain connects TRBV2 to TRBJ1-3; 7 bases map to TRBD1. Trimming cost V 9 bases and J 1 base; bases outside gene matches: 6. The CDR3 contains 14 residues. Germline-derived CDR1 and CDR2 are SNHLY and FYNNEI. The CDR3 loop reads CARNTGDSGNTIYF. The CDR3 coding sequence is TGTGCCAGAAATACAGGGGATTCTGGAAACACCATATATTTT.

By share of the sample, this clone is hyperexpanded (1% or more). This sequence joins TRBV10-3 and TRBJ1-1, with D perhaps matching TRBD1 (6 bases). The CDR3 spans 11 residues. The germline gives CDR1 ENHRY, CDR2 SYGVKD. Deletions cut 10 bases from V and 11 bases from J, with 17 bases between. This CDR3 reads CATAGGAGAFF. The CDR3 DNA reads as TGTGCCACCGCGGGGGGGGCGGGGGCTTTCTTT.